This entry lists 28 T cell receptor beta chains sequenced from one sample in a study of T cell responses to AZD1222 COVID-19 vaccine. Generated by immunoSEQ multiplex PCR, the TCRdb table keeps only in-frame clones and is missing some. This table holds around 150,000 clones, roughly 94% found once. The source was peripheral blood, collected on day 0 of AZD1222 vaccination. All receptors derive from an adult in good health.

The rearrangement joins TRBV6-1 to TRBJ1-1; tentatively, D is TRBD1 (5 bases). This CDR3 contains 12 residues. Germline V lookup: CDR1 MNHNS, CDR2 SASEGT. V lost 3 bases and J lost 11, with 13 bases in between. In nucleotides, the CDR3 is TGTGCCAGCAGTGAGGGAGGGGTCGGGGCTTTCTTT. Amino acids: CASSEGGVGAFF.

The chain employs TRBV11-2 and TRBJ1-4; possibly TRBD1 for D (5 bases). CDR1 is SGHAT and CDR2 is FQNNGV in the germline V gene. V was shortened by 4 bases and J by 3 bases, with 12 bases between the two germline ends. The CDR3 has 15 residues. CDR3 amino acids: CASSSWGDANEKLFF. DNA of the CDR3: TGTGCCAGCAGCTCCTGGGGGGATGCTAATGAAAAACTGTTTTTT.

The gene calls are TRBV24-1 and TRBJ1-5, with TRBD1 as a possible D gene (6 bases). V was pared by 3 bases and J by 3 bases, with 11 bases between. Germline V gives CDR1 KGHDR, CDR2 SFDVKD. CDR3 size: 15 residues. In nucleotides, the CDR3 is TGTGCCACCAGTGATCAGGGACATCCCAATCAGCCCCAGCATTTT. Translating gives CATSDQGHPNQPQHF.

This chain uses TRBV9 with TRBJ1-1; 10 positions match TRBD1. Germline CDR1 and CDR2: SGDLS and YYNGEE. The CDR3 is made up of 15 amino acids. With V trimmed by 0 bases and J by 4 bases, 3 bases remained unmatched. CDR3 loop: CASSVGGTGATEAFF. For the CDR3, the DNA is TGTGCCAGCAGCGTAGGAGGGACAGGGGCCACTGAAGCTTTCTTT.

The chain links TRBV5-1 to TRBJ2-7; tentative D call: TRBD2 (5 bases). Germline values: CDR1 SGHRS, CDR2 YFSETQ. CDR3 length: 13 residues. Trimming stripped 4 bases from V and 5 bases from J, with 13 bases between. In DNA form, the CDR3 reads TGCGCCAGCAGCCGTCCGGGAATAAACGAGCAGTACTTC. It encodes CASSRPGINEQYF.

The chain uses TRBV2 and TRBJ1-6, with D perhaps matching TRBD1 (6 bases). CDR3 length equals 14 residues. Deletions cut 4 bases from V and 6 bases from J, with 10 bases between. Germline loops: CDR1 SNHLY, CDR2 FYNNEI. The CDR3 region is CASSVRQANSPLHF. For the CDR3, the DNA is TGTGCCAGCAGTGTTCGACAGGCTAATTCACCCCTCCACTTT.

The V call is TRBV12-3 or TRBV12-4, the J call TRBJ1-1; D unclear. V shed 3 bases and J shed 1 base, with 3 bases lying between them. The CDR3 totals 12 residues. CDR3 nucleotides: TGTGCCAGCAGTTTCCCGAACACTGAAGCTTTCTTT. It translates to CASSFPNTEAFF.

In its sample, this clone was seen a few times. The genes are TRBV19 and TRBJ2-2, with D hard to call. Trimming shortened V by 6 bases and J by 6 bases, and 14 bases separated the two germline ends. This CDR3 contains 14 residues. CDR1 is LNHDA and CDR2 is SQIVND in the germline V gene (reference sequence). CDR3: CASSRTNLAGELFF. The CDR3 nucleotides read TGTGCCAGTAGCAGGACCAACCTCGCCGGGGAGCTGTTTTTT. The full variable domain, its missing parts supplied by reference TRBV19 and TRBJ2-2, is DGGITQSPKYLFRKEGQNVTLSCEQNLNHDAMYWYRQDPGQGLRLIYYSQIVNDFQKGDIAEGYSVSREKKESFPLTVTSAQKNPTAFYLCASSRTNLAGELFFGEGSRLTVL.

About this clone itself: Additional DNA sequences in this sample encode the identical CDR3. The V gene is TRBV20-1, the J gene TRBJ1-1; D is unresolved. CDR3 length: 11 residues. V gave up 3 bases and J gave up 5 bases, with 7 bases separating them. CDR1 and CDR2 (germline): DFQATT, SNEGSKA (reference sequence). The CDR3 is CSASGGTEAFF. The CDR3 bases are TGCAGTGCTAGTGGAGGGACTGAAGCTTTCTTT.

V and J are TRBV19 and TRBJ1-5; 8 bases are a match to TRBD1. Germline V lookup: CDR1 LNHDA, CDR2 SQIVND (reference sequence). V shed 4 bases, J shed 2 bases, and the junction held 1 base outside the gene matches. The CDR3 sequence is 14 residues long. The chain's CDR3 is CASSTGQGNQPQHF. The CDR3 coding sequence is TGTGCCAGTAGTACGGGACAGGGCAATCAGCCCCAGCATTTT.

This chain links TRBV4-2 with TRBJ2-2; D is perhaps TRBD2 (6 bases). This CDR3 contains 16 residues. Trimming removed 4 bases at V and 2 bases at J, with 14 bases between. Germline V lookup: CDR1 LGHNA, CDR2 YNFKEQ. CDR3 amino acids: CASSPKAGTNTGELFF. In DNA, the CDR3 is TGTGCCAGCAGCCCCAAAGCCGGGACTAACACCGGGGAGCTGTTTTTT.

CDR3: CASSELGQNYGYTF. The CDR3 DNA sequence: TGTGCCAGCAGTGAATTGGGACAGAACTATGGCTACACCTTC. The gene calls are TRBV25-1 and TRBJ1-2, with 7 bases that match TRBD1. CDR1 is MGHDK and CDR2 is SYGVNS in the germline V gene. The V and J ends lost 1 base and 2 bases, in that order; junction bases with no gene match: 1. This CDR3 is built from 14 residues.

The DNA of the CDR3 is TGTGCCAGCAAAACAGGGGGCGTGGGCTACACCTTC. It translates to CASKTGGVGYTF. The V and J genes are TRBV27 and TRBJ1-2, with 9 bases matching TRBD1. The CDR3 runs to 12 residues. CDR1 MNHEY and CDR2 SMNVEV come from the germline V gene (reference sequence). Trimming removed 7 bases from V and 8 bases from J; junction bases left unmatched: 5.

The V call is TRBV30, the J call TRBJ1-3, with no clear D. The CDR3 length is 11 residues. Germline CDR1 reads GTSNPN; CDR2 reads SVGIG (reference sequence). CDR3 nucleotides: TGTGCGTCGGCTCCCGCGAACACCATATATTTT. This gives the protein CASAPANTIYF.

The chain combines TRBV18 with TRBJ1-5, with 11 bases that match TRBD1. Trimming cost V 0 bases and J 2 bases; bases outside gene matches: 6. This CDR3 is 18 amino acids long. Germline lookup yields CDR1 KGHSH and CDR2 LQKENI. CDR3 residues: CASSPPIGQGAGNQPQHF. The DNA of the CDR3 is TGTGCCAGCTCACCACCCATCGGACAGGGGGCTGGCAATCAGCCCCAGCATTTT. The full variable domain, with the rest looked up from reference TRBV18 and TRBJ1-5, is NAGVMQNPRHLVRRRGQEARLRCSPMKGHSHVYWYRQLPEEGLKFMVYLQKENIIDESGMPKERFSAEFPKEGPSILRIQQVVRGDSAAYFCASSPPIGQGAGNQPQHFGDGTRLSIL.

The CDR3 reads CARGVRPTDTQYF. CDR3 sequence (DNA): TGCGCCAGGGGTGTGAGGCCCACAGATACGCAGTATTTT. The chain links TRBV5-1 to TRBJ2-3, with D unresolved. CDR3 length equals 13 residues. Germline V gene lookup returns CDR1 SGHRS and CDR2 YFSETQ. V was clipped by 8 bases and J by 2 bases, with 12 bases between them.

The chain joins TRBV7-9 to TRBJ2-3; 8 positions match TRBD1. CDR1 and CDR2 from the germline V gene are SEHNR and FQNEAQ (reference sequence). The V gene end was trimmed by 5 bases and the J gene end by 2 bases; junction bases not matched to a gene: 6. The CDR3 has 15 residues. The CDR3 DNA reads as TGTGCCAGCAGCCACGGACAGGGTGTCACAGATACGCAGTATTTT. It specifies CASSHGQGVTDTQYF.

The J gene is TRBJ2-1, the V gene TRBV29-1, with D uncertain. CDR1 is SQVTM and CDR2 is ANQGSEA in the germline V gene. V lost 4 bases and J lost 2, with 12 bases in between. The CDR3 contains 14 residues. This chain's CDR3 is CSVAETWAYNEQFF. CDR3 nucleotides: TGCAGCGTTGCGGAGACCTGGGCCTACAATGAGCAGTTCTTC.

The V and J genes are TRBV30 and TRBJ1-2; 8 bases are a match to TRBD1. Germline CDR1 GTSNPN, CDR2 SVGIG (reference sequence). This CDR3 is built from 15 residues. Unmatched junction bases numbered 15, after V lost 4 bases and J lost 8 bases. CDR3 DNA sequence: TGTGCCTGGATAATCTTCCAGGGGGCGGATGGGGGCTACACCTTC. Translated, it gives CAWIIFQGADGGYTF. The full variable domain, with the rest looked up from reference TRBV30 and TRBJ1-2, is SQTIHQWPATLVQPVGSPLSLECTVEGTSNPNLYWYRQAAGRGLQLLFYSVGIGQISSEVPQNLSASRPQDRQFILSSKKLLLSDSGFYLCAWIIFQGADGGYTFGSGTRLTVV.

CDR3 nucleotide sequence: TGTGCCAGCAGCCAAGGAAGCGGGAACTACAATGAGCAGTTCTTC. It specifies CASSQGSGNYNEQFF. The chain recombines TRBV3-1 (or the pseudogene TRBV3-2) with TRBJ2-1, with 7 positions matching TRBD2. The CDR3 length is 15 residues. V dropped 1 base and J dropped 3; count of bases not matched to a gene: 3. Germline lookup yields CDR1 LGHDT and CDR2 YNNKEL (reference sequence).

The chain has TRBV19 and TRBJ1-2, with no clear D. The CDR3 spans 13 residues. The germline CDR1 and CDR2 sequences are LNHDA and SQIVND (reference sequence). V lost 5 bases and J lost 3, with 10 bases in between. The CDR3 DNA follows: TGTGCCAGTAGTGTCGGATTGGACTATGGCTACACCTTC. This gives the protein CASSVGLDYGYTF.

V usage is TRBV2 and J usage is TRBJ1-2; possible D gene TRBD1, 5 bases. V was shortened by 4 bases and J by 8 bases, with 14 bases between the two germline ends. The CDR3 totals 13 residues. Germline V gene sequence: CDR1 SNHLY, CDR2 FYNNEI. DNA of the CDR3: TGTGCCAGCAGTGGAACAGGAGAAGGAGGCTACACCTTC. Residues: CASSGTGEGGYTF.

The rearrangement links TRBV5-1 to TRBJ2-1, with 13 bases that match TRBD2. Trimming cost V 0 bases and J 8 bases; bases outside gene matches: 8. Germline V gene sequence: CDR1 SGHRS, CDR2 YFSETQ. The CDR3 totals 17 residues. The CDR3 coding sequence is TGCGCCAGCAGCTTGGGCTTCACTAGCGGGAGGGCGGATGAGCAGTTCTTC. Amino acid sequence: CASSLGFTSGRADEQFF.

CDR3 sequence reads: CASSSFYGYTF. The CDR3 DNA is TGCGCCAGCAGCTCCTTTTATGGCTACACCTTC. V usage is TRBV5-1 and J usage is TRBJ1-2; D remains unclear. There are 11 residues in the CDR3. Deletions cut 3 bases from V and 5 bases from J, with 5 bases between. In germline, CDR1 is SGHRS, CDR2 YFSETQ.

CDR3 amino acids: CASSQLGQTNTEAFF. The CDR3 DNA reads as TGTGCCAGCAGCCAACTGGGACAGACGAACACTGAAGCTTTCTTT. The V call is TRBV3-1 (or the pseudogene TRBV3-2), the J call TRBJ1-1, with 7 bases lining up with TRBD1. J was trimmed by 1 base and V by 2 bases; bases with no gene match: 4. The CDR3 runs 15 residues. Germline V lookup: CDR1 LGHDT, CDR2 YNNKEL (reference sequence).

V gene TRBV6-1 combines with J gene TRBJ2-5; D may match TRBD1 or TRBD2 (6 bases each). The CDR3 consists of 15 residues. Trimming took off 0 bases at V and 5 bases at J, with 13 bases between the two ends. The germline CDR1 and CDR2 sequences are MNHNS and SASEGT. The CDR3 protein is CASSEASGGLETQYF. The DNA of the CDR3 is TGTGCCAGCAGTGAAGCATCCGGGGGCTTGGAGACCCAGTACTTC.

The gene calls are TRBV10-1 and TRBJ1-1; 8 nucleotides align to TRBD1. This CDR3 spans 18 amino acids. With V trimmed by 7 bases and J by 2 bases, 18 bases remained unmatched. The V gene's germline CDR1 is WNHNN and CDR2 SYGVQD (reference sequence). In nucleotides, the CDR3 is TGCGCCAGCAACAGACCAGGGGGCCTAAACCTTCATAACACTGAAGCTTTCTTT. It yields the protein CASNRPGGLNLHNTEAFF.

The chain joins TRBV19 to TRBJ2-5; D possibly corresponds to TRBD2 (6 bases). Germline loops: CDR1 LNHDA, CDR2 SQIVND (reference sequence). V was shortened by 3 bases and J by 5 bases, with 10 bases between the two germline ends. There are 13 residues in the CDR3. CDR3 bases: TGTGCCAGTAGTATGGGCGGGAAGGAGACCCAGTACTTC. This codes for CASSMGGKETQYF. The entire variable domain, with the rest obtained from reference TRBV19 and TRBJ2-5, is as follows: DGGITQSPKYLFRKEGQNVTLSCEQNLNHDAMYWYRQDPGQGLRLIYYSQIVNDFQKGDIAEGYSVSREKKESFPLTVTSAQKNPTAFYLCASSMGGKETQYFGPGTRLLVL.